This T cell receptor (beta chain) was sequenced during a study of response to subunit inactivated influenza vaccine. Study-wide findings and caveats: The study's authors posited that every seasonal influenza vaccination enlists few new T cells.

This clonotype was counted only a few times. Antigen unknown. V lost 5 bases and J lost 3; bases outside the gene matches: 6. Germline V gene lookup returns CDR1 SQVTM and CDR2 ANQGSEA. The CDR3 is made up of 14 amino acids. TCRdb reanalysed the RT-PCR reads using MiXCR and keeps one entry per CDR3 protein. Here the sample spans around 190,000 distinct CDR3 sequences, around 9% being singletons. The clonotype was recovered from a man aged 50-60 years who received an inactivated influenza vaccine. This chain links TRBV29-1 with TRBJ2-3; 9 nucleotides align to TRBD1. Sequencing was performed on non-naive T cells sorted from PBMCs, taken on the day of vaccination. The CDR3 DNA is TGCAGCGTTTCCGGGACAGGGCTGACAGATACGCAGTATTTT. Amino acids: CSVSGTGLTDTQYF.